This paragraph reports one T cell receptor beta chain. This sample stems from a study of early T cells in non-severe SARS-CoV-2 infection. Study context: The authors sequenced bulk RNA from unsorted whole blood, leaving chains unpaired.

Attachment of unique molecular identifiers was made to individual cDNA molecules. From the 5' RACE reads, TCRdb called clonotypes with MiXCR, one entry per CDR3 protein. Of about 83,000 distinct CDR3 sequences listed, 8% to 13% are singletons. After removal of 3 bases from V and 5 bases from J, the junction contained 6 bases not matched to a gene. CDR1 is DFQATT, CDR2 SNEGSKA, per germline (reference sequence). The CDR3 runs 14 residues. The specimen comprised whole blood, sampled at baseline. This receptor was taken from an adult who was a healthcare worker with PCR-confirmed SARS-CoV-2 infection or an uninfected control (not recorded which). The chain has TRBV20-1 and TRBJ1-2; 10 nucleotides align to TRBD1. The CDR3, as DNA: TGCAGTGCTAGGTCCGGGACAGGGGTTTATGGCTACACCTTC. Its translation: CSARSGTGVYGYTF.